Shown below are 8 T cell receptor beta chains from a single sample sequenced in a study of T cell repertoires in cytomegalovirus infection. No antigen has been identified for these receptors. MiXCR, run by TCRdb on the reads, gives a single entry per CDR3 protein. The table lists approximately 910,000 distinct CDR3 sequences, roughly 31% of them singletons. Source: cultured CD8+ T cells from PBMCs, taken from culture after CMV antigen stimulation. All receptors derive from a human donor in good health (CMV status not recorded). Some clones in this sample may be carry-over from other donors' samples.

This chain's CDR3 is CSARDPGGMENGYTF. The CDR3 DNA reads TGCAGTGCTAGAGATCCGGGTGGGATGGAAAATGGCTACACCTTC. The rearrangement joins TRBV20-1 to TRBJ1-2; no reliable D call. CDR1 is DFQATT, CDR2 SNEGSKA, per germline (reference sequence). The CDR3 spans 15 residues. V was pared by 0 bases and J by 6 bases, with 17 bases between.

The V and J genes are TRBV7-9 and TRBJ1-1, with D unclear. CDR1 and CDR2 (germline): SEHNR, FQNEAQ (reference sequence). The CDR3 runs to 13 residues. V was trimmed by 4 bases and J by 8 bases, leaving 14 bases between them. The CDR3, as DNA: TGTGCCAGCAGCTGGTCTGAAGGCACAGAAGCTTTCTTT. As protein: CASSWSEGTEAFF.

The chain recombines TRBV7-9 with TRBJ2-5; possibly TRBD2 for D (6 bases). V was cut by 5 bases and J by 1 base, with 17 bases left in between. CDR1 and CDR2 (germline): SEHNR, FQNEAQ (reference sequence). The CDR3 sequence is 16 residues long. The CDR3: CASSVSVGLSQETQYF. CDR3 coding DNA: TGTGCCAGCAGCGTATCCGTCGGACTATCCCAAGAGACCCAGTACTTC.

This clonotype has a count of ten or more. V usage is TRBV12-3 or TRBV12-4 and J usage is TRBJ1-4; D gene uncertain. Trimming shortened V by 3 bases and J by 4 bases, and 6 bases separated the two germline ends. The CDR3 totals 13 residues. CDR3 loop: CASSFRGNEKLFF. Here the CDR3 DNA reads TGTGCCAGCAGTTTCCGGGGTAATGAAAAACTGTTTTTT.

The chain couples TRBV5-1 to TRBJ2-1; D remains unclear. The CDR3 totals 15 residues. Germline V CDR1 and CDR2: SGHRS, YFSETQ. V lost 0 bases to trimming and J lost 4 bases, with 11 bases between them. The DNA of the CDR3 is TGCGCCAGCAGCTTGGTAGTGCCGGAGTACAATGAGCAGTTCTTC. This encodes CASSLVVPEYNEQFF.

The gene calls are TRBV19 and TRBJ1-1; TRBD1 aligns across 7 bases. Trimming removed 5 bases from V and 1 base from J; junction bases left unmatched: 4. This CDR3 is 14 amino acids long. Germline V gives CDR1 LNHDA, CDR2 SQIVND (reference sequence). The CDR3 region is CASSDRVANTEAFF. CDR3 DNA: TGTGCCAGTAGTGACAGGGTAGCGAACACTGAAGCTTTCTTT.

This chain joins TRBV12-3 or TRBV12-4 and TRBJ1-1; 8 nucleotides agree with TRBD1. The CDR3 totals 15 residues. The CDR3 bases are TGTGTCAGTGTCTACGGGACAGGAGGTGACACTGAAGCTTTCTTT. Translating gives CVSVYGTGGDTEAFF.

This clonotype was found a few times. The chain joins TRBV4-3 to TRBJ2-3; TRBD2 matches at 11 bases. CDR1 is LGHNA and CDR2 is YSLEER in the germline V gene. V dropped 4 bases and J dropped 5; count of bases not matched to a gene: 14. The length of the CDR3 is 18 residues. CDR3: CASSPRGRSGGAGDTQYF. CDR3 nucleotide sequence: TGCGCCAGCAGCCCGAGGGGCCGTAGCGGGGGGGCTGGAGATACGCAGTATTTT.